This T cell receptor (beta chain) was sequenced in a study of shared clonotypes between healthy human individuals. Study in general: Used for every donor were three CD4 naive, three CD4 memory, two CD8 naive and one CD8 memory plate. Study-wide findings and caveats: Compared with memory subsets, naive subsets generally had larger estimated richness.

With regard to this clone: Its antigen is not identified.

Deep-level running was used for the assay. Some 30,000 T cell genomes, or roughly 200 ng DNA, went into the sorted-subset replicate PCRs. The method was immunoSEQ multiplex PCR; TCRdb's version includes in-frame clones alone and lacks a portion of them. Of fewer than 200,000 clones in the sample, 85% to 95% were seen once. This TCR was recovered from a woman aged 30 to 39 in good health. Sequenced input: naive CD4+ T cells sorted from blood. The subset here: CD45RA+ positively selected.

The CDR3 loop is CATSRDPENTGELFF. In nucleotides, the CDR3 is TGTGCCACCAGCAGAGATCCGGAGAACACCGGGGAGCTGTTTTTT. The chain has TRBV15 and TRBJ2-2; D is uncertain. Germline CDR1 and CDR2: LNHNV and YYDKDF (reference sequence). V lost 0 bases to trimming and J lost 1 base, with 6 bases between them. The CDR3 is 15 residues long.